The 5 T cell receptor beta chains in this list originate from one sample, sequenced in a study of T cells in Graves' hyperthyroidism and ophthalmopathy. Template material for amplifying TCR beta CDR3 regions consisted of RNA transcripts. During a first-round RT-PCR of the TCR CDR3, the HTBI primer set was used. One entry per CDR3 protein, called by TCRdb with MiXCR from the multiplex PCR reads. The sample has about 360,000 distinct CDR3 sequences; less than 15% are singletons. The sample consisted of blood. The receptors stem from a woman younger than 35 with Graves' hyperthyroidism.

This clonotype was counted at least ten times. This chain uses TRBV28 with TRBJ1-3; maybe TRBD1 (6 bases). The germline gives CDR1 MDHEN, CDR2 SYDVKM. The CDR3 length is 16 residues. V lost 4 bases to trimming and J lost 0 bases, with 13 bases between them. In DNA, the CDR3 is TGTGCCAGCAGTTGGGACAATAGATTCTCTGGAAACACCATATATTTT. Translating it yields CASSWDNRFSGNTIYF.

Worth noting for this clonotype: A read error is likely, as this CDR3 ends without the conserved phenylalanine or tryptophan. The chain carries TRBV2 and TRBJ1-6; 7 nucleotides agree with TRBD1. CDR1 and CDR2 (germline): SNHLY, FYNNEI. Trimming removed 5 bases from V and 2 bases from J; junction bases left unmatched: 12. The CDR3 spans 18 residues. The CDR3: CASSQRQGTGPYNSPLHL. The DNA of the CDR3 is TGTGCCAGCAGTCAGAGACAGGGTACCGGCCCCTATAATTCACCCCTCCACCTT.

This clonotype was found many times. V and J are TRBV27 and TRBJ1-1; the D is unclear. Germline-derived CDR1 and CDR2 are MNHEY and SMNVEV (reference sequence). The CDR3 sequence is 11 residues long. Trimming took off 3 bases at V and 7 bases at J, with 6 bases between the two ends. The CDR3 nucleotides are TGTGCCAGCAGTTTTGGCGATGAAGCTTTCTTT. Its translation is CASSFGDEAFF.

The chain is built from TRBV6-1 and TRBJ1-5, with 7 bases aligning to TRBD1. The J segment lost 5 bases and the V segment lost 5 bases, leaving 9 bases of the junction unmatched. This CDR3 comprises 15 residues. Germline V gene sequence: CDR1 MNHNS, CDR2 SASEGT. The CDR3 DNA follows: TGTGCCAGCAGTAACGCCGACAGGGCGGATCAGCCCCAGCATTTT. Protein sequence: CASSNADRADQPQHF.

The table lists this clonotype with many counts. The DNA for the CDR3 is TGTGCCAGCAGCCCGAGGGTCCGCTCCTACGAGCAGTACTTC. This translates into CASSPRVRSYEQYF. The gene calls are TRBV7-2 and TRBJ2-7; maybe TRBD2 (5 bases). The V gene lost 5 bases and the J gene lost 0 bases, with 11 bases spanning the gap. The V gene's germline CDR1 is SGHTA and CDR2 FQGNSA. The CDR3 contains 14 residues.